These 10 T cell receptor beta chains originate from one sample sequenced in a study of spatial heterogeneity in lung cancer. From the 5' RACE reads, TCRdb called clonotypes with MiXCR, one entry per CDR3 protein. The sample has more than 80,000 distinct CDR3 sequences, about an eighth seen once. Time point: sample taken at primary tumor resection. The sequenced sample was PBMCs, obtained at surgery. The receptors were gathered from a male donor with early-stage non-small cell lung cancer.

The table lists this clonotype with a few counts. V gene TRBV2 combines with J gene TRBJ1-5; 7 nucleotides match TRBD1. The CDR3 is made up of 15 amino acids. CDR1 and CDR2 from the germline V gene are SNHLY and FYNNEI. V lost 1 base and J lost 6; bases outside the gene matches: 6. CDR3 nucleotides: TGTGCCAGCAGTGAAGGGAAACAGGGGTTTCAGCCCCAGCATTTT. It codes for CASSEGKQGFQPQHF.

This clonotype turned up a few times. The J gene is TRBJ2-6, the V gene TRBV2; D tentatively reads TRBD1 or TRBD2 (5 bases each). The CDR3 is 16 residues long. V dropped 8 bases and J dropped 1 base, with 15 bases sitting between them. Germline V gene sequence: CDR1 SNHLY, CDR2 FYNNEI. CDR3 region: CASADLRESGANVLTF. CDR3 sequence (DNA): TGTGCCAGCGCCGACCTCAGGGAGTCTGGGGCCAACGTCCTGACTTTC.

This chain links TRBV12-3 or TRBV12-4 with TRBJ1-2, with a possible D match to TRBD1 (5 bases). The CDR3 loop spans 15 amino acids. The ends were cut back, 3 bases at V and 4 bases at J, with 15 bases in the middle. DNA of the CDR3: TGTGCCAGCAGTTTTCGGGGGGAGCTAGGCTATGGCTACACCTTC. It translates to CASSFRGELGYGYTF.

The rearrangement joins TRBV7-2 to TRBJ2-5; 11 nucleotides line up with TRBD2. Germline V gives CDR1 SGHTA, CDR2 FQGNSA. The CDR3 contains 19 residues. Germline trimming cut 2 bases from V and 1 base from J; bases unmatched to any gene: 12. This chain's CDR3 is CASSLWALASGGLQETQYF. CDR3 bases: TGTGCCAGCAGCTTATGGGCGTTGGCTAGCGGGGGGCTCCAAGAGACCCAGTACTTC.

The J gene is TRBJ2-7, the V gene TRBV6-2 or TRBV6-3; TRBD2 agrees at 14 bases. Losses at the gene ends were 7 bases for V and 6 bases for J; bases not matched to a gene: 5. This CDR3 contains 14 residues. Germline V gene sequence: CDR1 MNHEY, CDR2 SVGEGT. The CDR3 loop is CASTLTSGRGEQYF. In DNA, the CDR3 is TGTGCCAGCACCCTGACTAGCGGGAGGGGCGAGCAGTACTTC.

The V call is TRBV6-6, the J call TRBJ2-1, with 8 bases matching TRBD2. Germline V CDR1 and CDR2: MNHNY, SVGAGI (reference sequence). The CDR3 consists of 15 residues. Trimming took 8 bases from V and 4 from J; bases not matched to a gene: 10. CDR3 DNA sequence: TGTGCCAGCCTGGGGGCGGGGGGCCCATACAATGAGCAGTTCTTC. Protein: CASLGAGGPYNEQFF.

This chain uses TRBV6-5 with TRBJ2-4, with 7 positions matching TRBD1. In germline, CDR1 is MNHEY, CDR2 SVGAGI. J lost 7 bases, V lost 6 bases, and 6 bases had no gene match. CDR3 length: 13 amino acids. The CDR3 coding sequence is TGTGCCAGCAGGAGACAGGGAGTTAACATTCAGTACTTC. Its translation: CASRRQGVNIQYF.

At least ten counts were recorded for this clonotype. The chain is built from TRBV20-1 and TRBJ2-1; perhaps TRBD2 as D (5 bases). CDR3 length: 16 residues. Trimming cost V 0 bases and J 3 bases, with 15 bases left between them. Germline CDR1 and CDR2: DFQATT and SNEGSKA (reference sequence). CDR3: CSARDLAGENYNEQFF. The CDR3 coding sequence is TGCAGTGCTAGAGATCTTGCGGGTGAAAACTACAATGAGCAGTTCTTC.

The V and J genes are TRBV15 and TRBJ2-2; maybe TRBD1 (6 bases). Per the germline V gene, CDR1 is LNHNV and CDR2 is YYDKDF (reference sequence). This CDR3 is built from 22 residues. V was shortened by 2 bases and J by 0 bases, with 28 bases between the two germline ends. Here the CDR3 DNA reads TGTGCCACCAGCAGAATAACAGATCACGTTTATAGGGACAAAGCGAACACCGGGGAGCTGTTTTTT. Its translation: CATSRITDHVYRDKANTGELFF.

This chain uses TRBV4-2 with TRBJ2-1, with 7 bases aligning to TRBD2. This CDR3 spans 18 amino acids. Germline V lookup: CDR1 LGHNA, CDR2 YNFKEQ. J was trimmed by 9 bases and V by 1 base; bases with no gene match: 18. CDR3 residues: CASSQVRRTGAGVSEQFF. CDR3 DNA sequence: TGTGCCAGCAGCCAAGTTCGACGGACTGGGGCGGGAGTCAGTGAGCAGTTCTTC.